Listed below are T cell receptor beta chains from one sample, sequenced in a study of molecular identifiers for immune sequencing clone quantification. Using its own MiXCR run on the PCR reads, TCRdb lists one record per CDR3 protein. Of some 650,000 distinct CDR3 sequences listed, 20% were seen once; the top ten hold roughly 0.83%. Sequencing used naive CD8+ T cells from blood, with Jurkat cell RNA spiked in. These receptors all stem from a human donor in good health. Some libraries in this study had Jurkat cell RNA spiked in. Each CDR3 is given with its conserved first and last residue. The D gene is left open where the match is weak. Only some rows state a clone size, as once, few, many or a class for expanded clones.

TRBJ2-5 NA TRBV28 many TGTGCCAGCAGTTTAGTCGTGGAGTCGGACGAAAACCAAGAGACCCAGTACTTC CASSLVVESDENQETQYF
TRBJ2-5 NA TRBV20-1 NA TGCAGTGCTATTAAACTGAAGTACCAAGAGACCCAGTACTTC CSAIKLKYQETQYF
TRBJ2-7 NA TRBV6-5 NA TGTGCCGGCAGTCCGGGAACCTCCTACGAGCAGTACTTC CAGSPGTSYEQYF
TRBJ1-5 TRBD1 TRBV2 many TGTGCCAGCAGTCCAGGACAGGGGTATCAGCCCCAGCATTTT CASSPGQGYQPQHF
TRBJ2-1 NA TRBV14 few TGTGCCAGCAGCCAAGTAAACCAGAACAATGAGCAGTTCTTC CASSQVNQNNEQFF
TRBJ2-7 NA TRBV6-2/TRBV6-3 many TGTGCCAGCAGTAATGAGGGACCCGGGCCCTATCGGGAGCAGTACTTC CASSNEGPGPYREQYF
TRBJ2-7 NA TRBV6-2/TRBV6-3 few TGTGCCAACCTGTCCCAGAGCGGACCTTACGAGCAGTACTTC CANLSQSGPYEQYF
TRBJ1-5 NA TRBV4-1 many TGCGCCAGCAGCCAAGTTACAGGCGTCGATCAGCCCCAGCATTTT CASSQVTGVDQPQHF
TRBJ1-5 NA TRBV15 NA TGTGCCACCAGCCCCGTAAGGGGCAATCAGCCCCAGCATTTT CATSPVRGNQPQHF
TRBJ1-5 TRBD1 TRBV6-5 many TGTGCCAGCAGACAGAACCCAGGGACAGACTATAGCAATCAGCCCCAGCATTTT CASRQNPGTDYSNQPQHF
TRBJ2-2 NA TRBV28 NA TGTGCCAGCAGAACGACCGGCTTGACGCCCGGGGAGCTGTTTTTT CASRTTGLTPGELFF
TRBJ2-3 TRBD1 TRBV30 many TGTGCCTGGAGTTTGGGACAGAGCACAGATACGCAGTATTTT CAWSLGQSTDTQYF
TRBJ2-2 NA TRBV5-1 few TGCGCCAGCAGCTTCTGGGACTCATACGAGTACGCCGGGGAGCTGTTTTTT CASSFWDSYEYAGELFF
TRBJ1-2 TRBD1 TRBV10-2 NA TGCGCCAGCAGTGATCGCAAGGGGGCTGACTATGGCTACACCTTC CASSDRKGADYGYTF